The 13 T cell receptor beta chains presented below share a single source sample, sequenced in a study of control samples from healthy donors and cancer patients. The method was immunoSEQ multiplex PCR; TCRdb's version includes in-frame clones alone and lacks a portion of them. In the table there are about 94,000 clones, roughly nine tenths of which are singletons. The sequenced sample was blood. These receptors originate from a woman between 18 and 29 years old in good health.

The genes are TRBV5-1 and TRBJ2-2, with 7 bases identical to TRBD1. Per the germline V gene, CDR1 is SGHRS and CDR2 is YFSETQ. The CDR3 length is 14 residues. The J segment lost 3 bases and the V segment lost 4 bases, leaving 3 bases of the junction unmatched. For the CDR3, the DNA is TGCGCCAGCAGCCCGGGACAGTACACCGGGGAGCTGTTTTTT. Its translation is CASSPGQYTGELFF.

The chain links TRBV27 to TRBJ2-7; D is unclear. V was trimmed by 8 bases and J by 7 bases, leaving 18 bases between them. The length of the CDR3 is 13 residues. Germline CDR1 reads MNHEY; CDR2 reads SMNVEV (reference sequence). The CDR3 sequence is CASRRSEAREQYF. Here the CDR3 DNA reads TGTGCCAGCCGCCGTTCCGAGGCGCGAGAGCAGTACTTC.

V gene TRBV23-1 combines with J gene TRBJ2-1; 9 nucleotides line up with TRBD2. TRBV23-1 is flagged as an ORF with uncertain function. The V segment lost 2 bases and the J segment 7 bases; nucleotides outside the gene matches: 12. This CDR3 is 17 amino acids long. This CDR3 is CASSQVMRLAGKNEQFF. Written as DNA, the CDR3 is TGCGCCAGCAGTCAAGTAATGAGGCTAGCGGGGAAGAATGAGCAGTTCTTC.

The chain uses TRBV10-3 and TRBJ2-1, with D hard to call. V lost 3 bases, J lost 5 bases, and 14 bases lay in between. The CDR3 runs to 15 residues. The V gene's germline CDR1 is ENHRY and CDR2 SYGVKD. The CDR3 is CAISDLLVRDNEQFF. CDR3 DNA sequence: TGTGCCATCAGTGATCTTCTTGTCAGAGACAATGAGCAGTTCTTC.

This chain links TRBV18 with TRBJ1-1; D ambiguous. The germline V gene encodes CDR1 KGHSH and CDR2 LQKENI. This CDR3 spans 16 amino acids. V was clipped by 4 bases and J by 5 bases, with 20 bases between them. This CDR3 is CASSRGYTSLGTEAFF. The CDR3 DNA reads TGTGCCAGCTCACGGGGATACACCTCTTTAGGTACTGAAGCTTTCTTT.

The chain joins TRBV4-1 to TRBJ2-1, with TRBD2 as a possible D gene (7 bases). Trimming removed 5 bases from V and 10 bases from J, with 18 bases in between. Germline assignment: CDR1 MGHRA and CDR2 YSYEKL. CDR3 length equals 14 residues. CDR3 sequence reads: CASSGRGPGEEQFF. CDR3 DNA: TGCGCCAGCAGCGGGCGGGGGCCCGGAGAGGAGCAGTTCTTC.

This CDR3 reads CASSSLPRDSENTEAFF. As DNA, the CDR3 is TGTGCCAGCAGCTCGCTCCCTAGGGACTCAGAGAACACTGAAGCTTTCTTT. The genes are TRBV5-4 and TRBJ1-1; D is perhaps TRBD1 (5 bases). V shed 3 bases and J shed 1 base, with 19 bases lying between them. CDR3 length equals 17 residues. Germline CDR1 and CDR2: SGHNT and YYREEE (reference sequence).

The chain couples TRBV11-2 to TRBJ1-1, with D perhaps TRBD1 (6 bases). This CDR3 is 13 amino acids long. Germline V lookup: CDR1 SGHAT, CDR2 FQNNGV. V lost 5 bases and J 6 bases, leaving 13 bases between the germline ends. Here the CDR3 reads CASSPDSRPEAFF. The CDR3 nucleotides are TGTGCCAGCAGCCCGGACAGCCGCCCTGAAGCTTTCTTT. Drawing the rest from reference TRBV11-2 and TRBJ1-1, the complete variable domain is EAGVAQSPRYKIIEKRQSVAFWCNPISGHATLYWYQQILGQGPKLLIQFQNNGVVDDSQLPKDRFSAERLKGVDSTLKIQPAKLEDSAVYLCASSPDSRPEAFFGQGTRLTVV.

In its sample, this clone was seen a few times. V is TRBV24-1 and J is TRBJ2-1, with 10 bases aligning to TRBD1. CDR1 and CDR2 (germline): KGHDR, SFDVKD. The V and J ends lost 3 bases and 5 bases, in that order; junction bases with no gene match: 6. There are 16 residues in the CDR3. CDR3 DNA: TGTGCCACCAGTGATAATGGACAGGGGGTTAACAATGAGCAGTTCTTC. This gives the protein CATSDNGQGVNNEQFF.

This clone has more than one count but fewer than ten. This chain joins TRBV25-1 and TRBJ1-1; the D gene is possibly TRBD1 (5 bases). The germline V and J ends were trimmed by 6 bases and 5 bases, with 10 bases remaining between them. Germline values: CDR1 MGHDK, CDR2 SYGVNS. CDR3 size: 12 residues. CDR3 nucleotide sequence: TGTGCCAGCAGGGGGCCTGGGACTGAAGCTTTCTTT. It translates to CASRGPGTEAFF.

The chain employs TRBV19 and TRBJ1-3; D remains ambiguous. The germline V and J ends were trimmed by 5 bases and 0 bases, with 11 bases remaining between them. Per the germline V gene, CDR1 is LNHDA and CDR2 is SQIVND (reference sequence). There are 15 residues in the CDR3. For the CDR3, the DNA is TGTGCCAGTAGTCGCGGCGGGATCTCTGGAAACACCATATATTTT. It specifies CASSRGGISGNTIYF.

J is TRBJ1-1 and V is TRBV11-2; 7 bases align to TRBD1. The trim removed 2 bases at V and 4 bases at J, leaving 4 bases unmatched. The germline V gene encodes CDR1 SGHAT and CDR2 FQNNGV. CDR3 length equals 14 residues. CDR3 coding DNA: TGTGCCAGCAGCTTAAATAGGGACAGCACTGAAGCTTTCTTT. Amino acids: CASSLNRDSTEAFF.

This clone was detected only once. The rearrangement links TRBV6-5 to TRBJ2-1, with 10 bases that match TRBD1. Germline values: CDR1 MNHEY, CDR2 SVGAGI. Trimming took 0 bases from V and 8 from J; bases not matched to a gene: 7. The CDR3 is 16 residues long. This CDR3 is CASSYSRQGAYDEQFF. CDR3 nucleotides: TGTGCCAGCAGTTACTCGAGACAGGGGGCTTACGATGAGCAGTTCTTC.